This TCR beta chain was recovered during a study of shared clonotypes between healthy human individuals. Details on this clone: Antigen specificity is unknown.

General study results and limits: Non-shared clonotypes were found to have lower generation probabilities than the clonotypes that were shared by all four of the sorted-subset donors.

V lost 0 bases to trimming and J lost 9 bases; unmatched junction nucleotides: 6. The germline CDR1 and CDR2 sequences are SQVTM and ANQGSEA. The CDR3 contains 14 residues. Profiling relied on immunoSEQ multiplex PCR, and the TCRdb table lists in-frame clones only, not all of them. Among approximately 1.4 million clones listed, 95% to 99% were seen once. The J gene is TRBJ2-2, the V gene TRBV29-1, with 8 bases aligning to TRBD1. Sequencing was done on a sample of naive CD4+ T cells sorted from blood. The subset is: CD45RA+ positively selected. The source is a man aged 25 to 40 in good health. The CDR3 sequence: CSVEDRQGAWELFF. The CDR3 nucleotides read TGCAGCGTTGAAGATCGGCAGGGGGCTTGGGAGCTGTTTTTT.